The 2 T cell receptor beta chains given below trace back to one sample, sequenced in a study of shared clonotypes between healthy human individuals (dated by TCRdb to the early 2020s). Libraries came from the immunoSEQ multiplex PCR assay. The table comes from immuneACCESS by way of TCRdb, which keeps in-frame sequences with V and J called. Part of the clones is missing from these tables; in studies checked, under half for an unresolved V gene and the rest for unknown reasons. This sample gives about 990,000 clones in total; around 82% of them show up just once. Of the sample, around 0.6% is held by the ten largest clones. The sequencing input was memory CD4+ T cells from PBMCs. What the cell subset or site label conveys for this sample: CD45RA-negative fraction. The receptors here all came from a man aged 18 to 35 in good health. Some clones in this sample may be carry-over from other donors' samples.

The chain joins TRBV12-2 to TRBJ2-7; the table's TRBD2 call for D was not verified on the DNA. TRBV12-2 is flagged as a pseudogene. The CDR3 has 16 amino acids. CDR3 amino acids: CASRSHSELSSYEQYF. Here the CDR3 DNA reads TGTGCAAGTCGTTCTCATTCGGAGTTGTCTTCCTACGAGCAGTACTTC.

This clone has just one count. The J gene is TRBJ2-5, the V gene TRBV5-1, with D perhaps TRBD2 (5 bases). Trimming stripped 4 bases from V and 1 base from J, with 14 bases between. This CDR3 is built from 15 residues. The germline V gene has CDR1 SGHRS and CDR2 YFSETQ. CDR3 nucleotide sequence: TGCGCCAGCAGCCCTGGTGTCAGCGGCCAAGAGACCCAGTACTTC. This translates into CASSPGVSGQETQYF.